Listed below are T cell receptor beta chains from one sample, sequenced in a study of cytomegalovirus exposure and HLA in healthy donors. Using immunoSEQ multiplex PCR, the repertoire was profiled, and TCRdb retains in-frame clones only, with some absent. In the table there are some 100,000 clones, more than 80% of which are singletons. Sequencing was carried out using PBMCs. These receptors came from a man under 40 in good health and CMV-seronegative. CDR3s include the opening cysteine and the closing phenylalanine or tryptophan. The D gene is left open where the match is weak. Clone size, where shown, is once, few, many, or a class for clones that have expanded.

V gene	J gene	clone size	D gene	CDR3 protein	CDR3 DNA
TRBV7-2	TRBJ2-1	NA	NA	CASRLNQGPYEQFF	TGTGCCAGCAGACTAAACCAGGGTCCCTATGAGCAGTTCTTC
TRBV19	TRBJ2-5	NA	NA	CASSIDLGREETQYF	TGTGCCAGTAGTATAGATCTTGGCAGGGAAGAGACCCAGTACTTC
TRBV28	TRBJ1-2	NA	TRBD1	CASSPRDSLHYGYTF	TGTGCCAGCAGTCCACGGGACAGCCTACACTATGGCTACACCTTC
TRBV12-5	TRBJ2-5	NA	TRBD1	CASGLVLTGDAETQYF	TGTGCTAGTGGTTTGGTATTGACAGGGGATGCAGAGACCCAGTACTTC
TRBV7-8	TRBJ1-4	NA	NA	CASSLTEIGRGLGGKLFF	TGTGCCAGCAGCTTAACGGAAATAGGGAGAGGGTTGGGGGGAAAACTGTTTTTT
TRBV7-8	TRBJ2-7	NA	TRBD2	CASAGTSGGSSYEQYF	TGTGCCAGCGCCGGGACTAGCGGGGGGTCCTCCTACGAGCAGTACTTC
TRBV5-8	TRBJ1-2	NA	NA	CASSLGRFNYGYTF	TGTGCCAGCAGCTTGGGCAGGTTTAACTATGGCTACACCTTC
TRBV6-5	TRBJ2-7	NA	NA	CASSYSGRGYEQYF	TGTGCCAGCAGTTACTCGGGCAGGGGCTACGAGCAGTACTTC
TRBV9	TRBJ1-1	few	NA	CASSVQGGDTEAFF	TGTGCCAGCAGCGTACAGGGAGGGGACACTGAAGCTTTCTTT
TRBV7-8	TRBJ2-3	NA	TRBD1	CASVLTGGRADTQYF	TGTGCCAGCGTCCTTACAGGGGGTCGGGCAGATACGCAGTATTTT
TRBV19	TRBJ2-7	NA	TRBD1	CASRTGTARTYEQYF	TGTGCCAGTAGGACAGGGACAGCACGGACCTACGAGCAGTACTTC
TRBV7-6	TRBJ2-5	NA	NA	CASSFTSRETQYF	TGTGCCAGCAGCTTTACTAGCCGGGAGACCCAGTACTTC
TRBV10-3	TRBJ1-3	NA	TRBD1	CAISEKGTGTGNTIYF	TGTGCCATCAGTGAGAAGGGGACAGGTACTGGAAACACCATATATTTT
TRBV5-4	TRBJ1-5	NA	NA	CATRQGDQPQHF	TGTGCTACGCGTCAGGGCGATCAGCCCCAGCATTTT
TRBV10-1	TRBJ2-3	NA	TRBD1	CASSEPKDRVFSDTQYF	TGCGCCAGCAGTGAGCCTAAGGACAGGGTCTTCTCAGATACGCAGTATTTT
TRBV5-1	TRBJ2-6	NA	TRBD1	CASSPRGLSGANVLTF	TGCGCCAGCAGCCCCAGGGGGCTATCTGGGGCCAACGTCCTGACTTTC
TRBV30	TRBJ2-7	NA	NA	CAWARTAGEQYF	TGTGCCTGGGCGCGGACGGCGGGGGAGCAGTACTTC
TRBV30	TRBJ2-2	NA	NA	CAWRAGTGELFF	TGTGCCTGGAGGGCCGGGACCGGGGAGCTGTTTTTT
TRBV5-6	TRBJ2-5	few	NA	CASSLYAQETQYF	TGTGCCAGCAGCTTGTATGCGCAAGAGACCCAGTACTTC
TRBV2	TRBJ1-5	NA	NA	CASRRGLQGLGLSNQPQHF	TGTGCCAGCAGGAGAGGGTTACAGGGCCTGGGGTTGAGCAATCAGCCCCAGCATTTT
TRBV2	TRBJ1-4	NA	NA	CASSGFDSRNEKLFF	TGTGCCAGCAGTGGTTTTGACAGCCGTAATGAAAAACTGTTTTTT
TRBV27	TRBJ1-2	NA	TRBD1	CASSFSDRDYGYTF	TGTGCCAGCAGTTTCTCCGACAGGGACTATGGCTACACCTTC
TRBV14	TRBJ2-7	NA	NA	CASARAGSYEQYF	TGTGCCAGCGCACGGGCGGGCTCCTACGAGCAGTACTTC
TRBV7-9	TRBJ2-1	few	NA	CASSLGGINNEQFF	TGTGCCAGCAGCTTAGGTGGCATAAACAATGAGCAGTTCTTC
TRBV7-9	TRBJ1-6	NA	NA	CASSLLSYNSPLHF	TGTGCCAGCAGCTTACTCTCCTATAATTCACCCCTCCACTTT
TRBV29-1	TRBJ2-5	NA	TRBD1	CSVELLQGRGETQYF	TGCAGCGTTGAATTGTTACAGGGGCGAGGGGAGACCCAGTACTTC
TRBV2	TRBJ2-7	NA	TRBD2	CASSEALWLAGVSYEQYF	TGTGCCAGCAGTGAAGCGCTTTGGCTAGCGGGAGTAAGCTACGAGCAGTACTTC
TRBV7-9	TRBJ2-7	NA	NA	CASSNGYEQYF	TGTGCCAGCAGCAACGGCTACGAGCAGTACTTC
TRBV2	TRBJ1-2	NA	NA	CASSETGSGYGYTF	TGTGCCAGCAGTGAAACAGGGTCGGGCTATGGCTACACCTTC
TRBV18	TRBJ2-7	NA	TRBD2	CASSPSYVTSGSGSEQYF	TGTGCCAGCTCGCCGTCCTATGTGACTAGCGGGAGCGGGAGCGAGCAGTACTTC
TRBV25-1	TRBJ1-4	NA	TRBD1	CASRRPGTGDEKLFF	TGTGCCAGCAGGAGACCCGGGACAGGGGATGAAAAACTGTTTTTT
TRBV4-2	TRBJ2-7	NA	TRBD1	CASSQGTGQGNIDEQYF	TGTGCCAGCAGCCAAGGGACGGGACAGGGAAATATCGACGAGCAGTACTTC
TRBV2	TRBJ2-7	NA	TRBD2	CASSVQAGTYEQYF	TGTGCCAGCAGTGTTCAAGCGGGGACTTACGAGCAGTACTTC
TRBV28	TRBJ2-7	NA	NA	CASSGGPLTYEQYF	TGTGCCAGCAGCGGCGGGCCCCTTACCTACGAGCAGTACTTC
TRBV28	TRBJ2-7	NA	NA	CASSFTGLSYEQYF	TGTGCCAGCAGTTTTACAGGGCTCTCCTACGAGCAGTACTTC
TRBV6-5	TRBJ2-5	NA	TRBD1	CASSFGQGREETQYF	TGTGCCAGCAGTTTTGGACAGGGGAGAGAAGAGACCCAGTACTTC
TRBV20-1	TRBJ1-1	NA	NA	CSASGRAEAFF	TGCAGTGCTAGCGGCAGGGCTGAAGCTTTCTTT
TRBV5-1	TRBJ2-5	once	NA	CASSLGGGNQETQYF	TGCGCCAGCAGCTTGGGTGGGGGCAACCAAGAGACCCAGTACTTC
TRBV28	TRBJ1-4	NA	NA	CASSFSLNTPTRNEKLFF	TGTGCCAGCAGTTTCAGCCTTAATACACCGACACGGAACGAAAAACTGTTTTTT
TRBV5-1	TRBJ2-5	NA	TRBD1	CASSIGTGAQETQYF	TGCGCCAGCAGCATTGGGACAGGGGCACAAGAGACCCAGTACTTC
TRBV6-5	TRBJ2-7	NA	TRBD2	CASTGTSGFPEQYF	TGTGCCAGCACGGGGACTAGCGGATTCCCCGAGCAGTACTTC
TRBV5-1	TRBJ1-1	NA	NA	CASSLGTTGGGTEAFF	TGCGCCAGCAGCTTGGGGACGACAGGTGGGGGCACTGAAGCTTTCTTT
TRBV4-1	TRBJ1-5	NA	NA	CASSQVVTGYSNQPQHF	TGCGCCAGCAGCCAAGTCGTAACAGGGTATAGCAATCAGCCCCAGCATTTT
TRBV30	TRBJ1-1	NA	TRBD1	CAWRPGQTMNTEAFF	TGTGCCTGGAGACCGGGACAGACCATGAACACTGAAGCTTTCTTT
TRBV29-1	TRBJ2-1	NA	NA	CSVELVGSGSYNEQFF	TGCAGCGTTGAACTCGTGGGTAGCGGCTCCTACAATGAGCAGTTCTTC
TRBV6-5	TRBJ1-2	once	TRBD1	CASSEDRDYGYTF	TGTGCCAGCAGCGAGGACAGGGACTATGGCTACACCTTC
TRBV28	TRBJ1-1	NA	NA	CASLGGNTEAFF	TGTGCCAGCTTAGGGGGGAACACTGAAGCTTTCTTT
TRBV9	TRBJ1-1	NA	TRBD1	CASSLEDRGNTEAFF	TGTGCCAGCAGCTTAGAGGACAGGGGGAACACTGAAGCTTTCTTT